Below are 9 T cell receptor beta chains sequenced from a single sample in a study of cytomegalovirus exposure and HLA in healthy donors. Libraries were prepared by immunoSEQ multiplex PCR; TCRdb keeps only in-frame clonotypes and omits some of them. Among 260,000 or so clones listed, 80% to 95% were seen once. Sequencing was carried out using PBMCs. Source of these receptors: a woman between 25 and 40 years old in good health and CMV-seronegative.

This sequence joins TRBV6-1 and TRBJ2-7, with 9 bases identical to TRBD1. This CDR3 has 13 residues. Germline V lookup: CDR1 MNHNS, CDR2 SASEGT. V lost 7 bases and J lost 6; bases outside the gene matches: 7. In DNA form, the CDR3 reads TGTGCCAGCACCCGGGACAGGGAAGGCGAGCAGTACTTC. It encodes CASTRDREGEQYF.

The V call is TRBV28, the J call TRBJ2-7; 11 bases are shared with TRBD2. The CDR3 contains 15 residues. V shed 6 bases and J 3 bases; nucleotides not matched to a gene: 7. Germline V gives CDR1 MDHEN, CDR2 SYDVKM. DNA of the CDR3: TGTGCCAGCAGACTCCTGGGACTAGCGGACTACGAGCAGTACTTC. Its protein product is CASRLLGLADYEQYF.

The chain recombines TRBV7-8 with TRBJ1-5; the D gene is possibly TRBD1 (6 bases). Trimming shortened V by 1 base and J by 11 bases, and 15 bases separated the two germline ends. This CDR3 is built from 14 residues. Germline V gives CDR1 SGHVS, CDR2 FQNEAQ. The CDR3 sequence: CASSLDRVGAAQHF. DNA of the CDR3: TGTGCCAGCAGCTTAGACAGGGTAGGTGCGGCCCAGCATTTT.

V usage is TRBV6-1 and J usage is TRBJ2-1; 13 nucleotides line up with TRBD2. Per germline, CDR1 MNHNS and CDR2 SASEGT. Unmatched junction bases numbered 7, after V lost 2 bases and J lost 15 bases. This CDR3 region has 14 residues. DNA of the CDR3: TGTGCCAGCAGTGAATTGGGGACTAGCGGGAAGCTGTTCTTC. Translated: CASSELGTSGKLFF.

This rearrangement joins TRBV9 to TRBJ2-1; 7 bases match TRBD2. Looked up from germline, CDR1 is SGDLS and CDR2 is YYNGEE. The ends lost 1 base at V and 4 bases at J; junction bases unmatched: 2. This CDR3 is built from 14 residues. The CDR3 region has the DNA TGTGCCAGCAGCGTAAGCGGGATTTACAATGAGCAGTTCTTC. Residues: CASSVSGIYNEQFF. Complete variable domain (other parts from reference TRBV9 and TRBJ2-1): DSGVTQTPKHLITATGQRVTLRCSPRSGDLSVYWYQQSLDQGLQFLIQYYNGEERAKGNILERFSAQQFPDLHSELNLSSLELGDSALYFCASSVSGIYNEQFFGPGTRLTVL.

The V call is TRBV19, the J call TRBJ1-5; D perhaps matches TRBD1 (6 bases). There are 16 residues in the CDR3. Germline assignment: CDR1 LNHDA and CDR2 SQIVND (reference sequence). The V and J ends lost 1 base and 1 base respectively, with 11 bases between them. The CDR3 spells CASSIGRRGSNQPQHF. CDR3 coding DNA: TGTGCCAGTAGTATAGGTCGGAGGGGGAGCAATCAGCCCCAGCATTTT. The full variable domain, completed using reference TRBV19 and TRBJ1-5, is DGGITQSPKYLFRKEGQNVTLSCEQNLNHDAMYWYRQDPGQGLRLIYYSQIVNDFQKGDIAEGYSVSREKKESFPLTVTSAQKNPTAFYLCASSIGRRGSNQPQHFGDGTRLSIL.

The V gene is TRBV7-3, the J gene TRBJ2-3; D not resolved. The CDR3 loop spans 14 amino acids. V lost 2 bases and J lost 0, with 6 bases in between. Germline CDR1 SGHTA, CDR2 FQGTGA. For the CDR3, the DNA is TGTGCCAGCAGCTTACACCCAAGCACAGATACGCAGTATTTT. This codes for CASSLHPSTDTQYF. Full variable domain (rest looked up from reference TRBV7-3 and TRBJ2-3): GAGVSQTPSNKVTEKGKYVELRCDPISGHTALYWYRQSLGQGPEFLIYFQGTGAADDSGLPNDRFFAVRPEGSVSTLKIQRTERGDSAVYLCASSLHPSTDTQYFGPGTRLTVL.

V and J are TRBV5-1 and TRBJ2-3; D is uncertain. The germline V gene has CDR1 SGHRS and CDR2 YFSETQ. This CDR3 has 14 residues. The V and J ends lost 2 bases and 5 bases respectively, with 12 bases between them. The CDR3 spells CASSFFGGGDTQYF. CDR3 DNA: TGCGCCAGCAGCTTTTTTGGCGGTGGAGATACGCAGTATTTT.

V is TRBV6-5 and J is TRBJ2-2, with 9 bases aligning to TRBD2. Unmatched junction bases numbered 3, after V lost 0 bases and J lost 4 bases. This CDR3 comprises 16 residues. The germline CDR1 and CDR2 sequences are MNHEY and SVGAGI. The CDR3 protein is CASSYSGGRGTGELFF. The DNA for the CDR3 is TGTGCCAGCAGTTACTCGGGCGGGAGGGGCACCGGGGAGCTGTTTTTT.